These 18 T cell receptor beta chains share one sample of origin, sequenced in a study of chemoradiotherapy in HPV16-positive cancers (dated by TCRdb to between 2020 and 2023). Library creation used the immunoSEQ multiplex PCR assay. TCRdb stores this immuneACCESS table with in-frame sequences only. Part of the clones is absent; in the studies checked, under half of the shortfall reflects unresolved V genes, and no reason is known for the rest. This sample lists approximately 27,000 clones; roughly 82% were detected once. The ten most abundant clones make up less than 6% of the sample. This specimen consisted of blood, obtained from a patient who underwent chemoradiotherapy. Receptor source: a human donor with HPV-associated anogenital cancer.

The chain is built from TRBV6-9 and TRBJ2-1; 7 positions match TRBD2. Germline-derived CDR1 and CDR2 are MNHGY and SVAAGI. The CDR3 runs 12 residues. With 4 bases clipped from V and 10 bases from J, the junction kept 4 bases outside the gene matches. This CDR3 reads CASSSKAGEQFF. The CDR3 coding sequence is TGTGCCAGCAGTTCTAAAGCGGGGGAGCAGTTCTTC.

The chain couples TRBV5-1 to TRBJ2-3; 13 bases match TRBD2. The J segment lost 2 bases and the V segment lost 4 bases, leaving 4 bases of the junction unmatched. CDR3 length equals 16 residues. Germline CDR1 is SGHRS and CDR2 is YFSETQ. CDR3 sequence (DNA): TGCGCCAGCAGCCGACTAGCGGGGGGACCCACAGATACGCAGTATTTT. This sequence encodes CASSRLAGGPTDTQYF.

This sequence joins TRBV27 and TRBJ2-5; D possibly corresponds to TRBD1 (5 bases). The CDR3 consists of 14 residues. V lost 2 bases and J lost 4, with 11 bases in between. Germline V gives CDR1 MNHEY, CDR2 SMNVEV (reference sequence). The CDR3 region is CASSLTQGRETQYF. CDR3 coding DNA: TGTGCCAGCAGTTTAACCCAGGGAAGAGAGACCCAGTACTTC.

The chain is built from TRBV5-1 and TRBJ2-5; 12 bases line up with TRBD2. Per germline, CDR1 SGHRS and CDR2 YFSETQ. V shed 2 bases and J 5 bases; nucleotides not matched to a gene: 4. This CDR3 region has 15 residues. CDR3 nucleotides: TGCGCCAGCAGCTTTATCGGGACTAGCGGGGAGACCCAGTACTTC. Its translation: CASSFIGTSGETQYF.

The chain joins TRBV18 to TRBJ1-4, with no clear D. Trimming left V 2 bases short and J 0 bases short, with 7 bases between. The CDR3 is 15 residues long. Germline V gives CDR1 KGHSH, CDR2 LQKENI. As DNA, the CDR3 is TGTGCCAGCTCACCAATCACAGCAACTAATGAAAAACTGTTTTTT. Translating it yields CASSPITATNEKLFF.

The chain links TRBV5-1 to TRBJ1-2; TRBD1 is a possible D gene (5 bases). CDR3 length equals 15 residues. Germline loops: CDR1 SGHRS, CDR2 YFSETQ. V lost 0 bases and J lost 4, with 13 bases in between. In nucleotides, the CDR3 is TGCGCCAGCAGCTTGGCCAGGGTGGGACCCTATGGCTACACCTTC. This gives the protein CASSLARVGPYGYTF.

In its sample, this clone was seen a few times. The chain carries TRBV6-6 and TRBJ2-5; D could derive from TRBD1 or TRBD2 (6 bases each). Germline V gene sequence: CDR1 MNHNY, CDR2 SVGAGI (reference sequence). This CDR3 is 14 amino acids long. V shed 6 bases and J shed 14 bases, with 25 bases lying between them. The CDR3 DNA follows: TGTGCCAGCAGGGGGCAGGGGTCTTCTTCGGGAGAATACTTC. It codes for CASRGQGSSSGEYF.

The chain carries TRBV4-2 and TRBJ2-1; D not certain. Germline CDR1 reads LGHNA; CDR2 reads YNFKEQ. CDR3 length equals 14 residues. V lost 2 bases to trimming and J lost 4 bases, with 9 bases between them. This CDR3 is CASSQPDPYNEQFF. CDR3 coding DNA: TGTGCCAGCAGCCAACCGGACCCTTACAATGAGCAGTTCTTC.

V gene TRBV5-6 combines with J gene TRBJ2-3; 10 bases fit TRBD1. The CDR3 is 15 amino acids. The V gene end was trimmed by 5 bases and the J gene end by 5 bases; junction bases not matched to a gene: 8. Germline V lookup: CDR1 SGHDT, CDR2 YYEEEE. The CDR3 reads CASSPGQGWGDTQYF. CDR3 DNA sequence: TGTGCCAGCAGTCCGGGACAGGGGTGGGGAGATACGCAGTATTTT.

The chain employs TRBV6-1 and TRBJ2-7, with D hard to call. Germline lookup yields CDR1 MNHNS and CDR2 SASEGT. CDR3 length equals 14 residues. Deletions cut 2 bases from V and 1 base from J, with 9 bases between. The CDR3 loop is CASSEINRSYEQYV. CDR3 sequence (DNA): TGTGCCAGCAGTGAAATTAACAGATCCTACGAGCAGTACGTC.

This clone was seen just once. The V and J genes are TRBV9 and TRBJ2-1, with D maybe TRBD1 (7 bases). V shed 0 bases and J shed 5 bases, with 12 bases lying between them. The CDR3 extends over 15 amino acids. Germline CDR1 reads SGDLS; CDR2 reads YYNGEE. The CDR3: CASSVETGRNNEQFF. In nucleotides, the CDR3 is TGTGCCAGCAGCGTAGAGACAGGGAGGAACAATGAGCAGTTCTTC.

This chain joins TRBV5-4 and TRBJ2-5; possibly TRBD1 or TRBD2 for D (5 bases each). Trimming shortened V by 4 bases and J by 3 bases, and 19 bases separated the two germline ends. Germline CDR1 is SGHNT and CDR2 is YYREEE (reference sequence). This CDR3 contains 16 residues. The CDR3 region is CASSQDSLGVKETQYF. The CDR3 DNA sequence: TGTGCCAGCAGCCAAGACAGTCTGGGAGTCAAAGAGACCCAGTACTTC.

This chain joins TRBV6-4 and TRBJ2-4, with 8 positions matching TRBD1. The CDR3 extends over 13 amino acids. Germline V gene data show CDR1 as MRHNA and CDR2 as SNTAGT. V was clipped by 4 bases and J by 8 bases; unmatched bases: 4. The CDR3 coding sequence is TGTGCCAGCAGTGGGGAACAGGGGGACATTCAGTACTTC. Residues: CASSGEQGDIQYF.

The chain recombines TRBV29-1 with TRBJ1-1; 11 bases align to TRBD1. The germline gives CDR1 SQVTM, CDR2 ANQGSEA. The CDR3 sequence is 13 residues long. Trimming cost V 6 bases and J 4 bases; bases outside gene matches: 4. The CDR3 DNA sequence: TGCAGCGTCGGGACAGGGGGGGTCACTGAAGCTTTCTTT. This codes for CSVGTGGVTEAFF.

This rearrangement joins TRBV7-2 to TRBJ2-5; TRBD2 aligns across 15 bases. The CDR3 consists of 19 residues. V lost 0 bases and J lost 2; bases outside the gene matches: 7. Looked up from germline, CDR1 is SGHTA and CDR2 is FQGNSA. The CDR3 DNA sequence: TGTGCCAGCAGCTTAGCTTATGTGGGGACTAGCGGGGGGCAAGAGACCCAGTACTTC. Protein product: CASSLAYVGTSGGQETQYF.

The chain links TRBV2 to TRBJ2-5; possibly TRBD2 for D (6 bases). V shed 5 bases and J shed 3 bases, with 10 bases lying between them. CDR3 size: 13 residues. Looked up from germline, CDR1 is SNHLY and CDR2 is FYNNEI. In nucleotides, the CDR3 is TGTGCCAGCAGTACCTGGACTAAAGAGACCCAGTACTTC. Encoded protein: CASSTWTKETQYF. The full variable domain, in which reference TRBV2 and TRBJ2-5 provide the parts outside the CDR3, is EPEVTQTPSHQVTQMGQEVILRCVPISNHLYFYWYRQILGQKVEFLVSFYNNEISEKSEIFDDQFSVERPDGSNFTLKIRSTKLEDSAMYFCASSTWTKETQYFGPGTRLLVL.

This clone showed up just once. This sequence joins TRBV5-1 and TRBJ1-3; unclear D gene. CDR1 and CDR2 from the germline V gene are SGHRS and YFSETQ. Deletions cut 1 base from V and 0 bases from J, with 11 bases between. The CDR3 extends over 16 amino acids. CDR3 in DNA: TGCGCCAGCAGCTTGACCGGACGGATCTCTGGAAACACCATATATTTT. It specifies CASSLTGRISGNTIYF.

The chain couples TRBV18 to TRBJ1-4; 7 bases align to TRBD1. Germline CDR1 reads KGHSH; CDR2 reads LQKENI. The junction had 5 bases not matched to a gene; V was cut back by 0 bases and J by 7 bases. The CDR3 covers 15 residues. In DNA, the CDR3 is TGTGCCAGCTCACCACCGGGACAGTTGGGTGAAAAACTGTTTTTT. Its protein is CASSPPGQLGEKLFF.